This T cell receptor (beta chain) emerged from a study of blood T cell repertoires in COVID-19. In the original analysis: The assay estimated nucleated cells by amplifying reference gene primers. Sequencing used immunoSEQ multiplex PCR; TCRdb keeps in-frame clones, though not all of them. That table is the source of V, J and clone size, and D and trimming were worked out from the DNA. The repertoire includes 270,000 or so clones, 70% to 90% of them detected once, and about 3% sits in the top ten. The J segment lost 1 base and the V segment lost 2 bases, leaving 2 bases of the junction unmatched. The CDR3 length is 15 residues. Germline CDR1 reads KGHSH; CDR2 reads LQKENI.

Sequenced material: peripheral blood. The V gene is TRBV18, the J gene TRBJ2-1, with 7 bases aligning to TRBD2. This receptor was obtained from a young woman with active or convalescent COVID-19. The CDR3 DNA sequence: TGTGCCAGCTCACCAGGGGGAGGGTCCTACAATGAGCAGTTCTTC. Translated, it gives CASSPGGGSYNEQFF.